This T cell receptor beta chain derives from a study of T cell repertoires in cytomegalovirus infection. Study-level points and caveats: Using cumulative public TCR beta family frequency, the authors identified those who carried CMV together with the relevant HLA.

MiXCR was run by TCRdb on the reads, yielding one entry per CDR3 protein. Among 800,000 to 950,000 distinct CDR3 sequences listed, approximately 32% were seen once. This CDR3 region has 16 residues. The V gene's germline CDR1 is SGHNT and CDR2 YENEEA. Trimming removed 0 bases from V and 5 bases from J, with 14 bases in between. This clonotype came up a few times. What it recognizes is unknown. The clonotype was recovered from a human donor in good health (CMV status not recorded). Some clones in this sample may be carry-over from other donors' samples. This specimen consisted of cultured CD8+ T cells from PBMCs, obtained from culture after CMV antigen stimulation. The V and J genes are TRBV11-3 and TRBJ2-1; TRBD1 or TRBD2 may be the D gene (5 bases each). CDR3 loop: CASSLDNGGRDNEQFF. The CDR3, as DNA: TGTGCCAGCAGCTTAGATAATGGGGGACGGGACAATGAGCAGTTCTTC.